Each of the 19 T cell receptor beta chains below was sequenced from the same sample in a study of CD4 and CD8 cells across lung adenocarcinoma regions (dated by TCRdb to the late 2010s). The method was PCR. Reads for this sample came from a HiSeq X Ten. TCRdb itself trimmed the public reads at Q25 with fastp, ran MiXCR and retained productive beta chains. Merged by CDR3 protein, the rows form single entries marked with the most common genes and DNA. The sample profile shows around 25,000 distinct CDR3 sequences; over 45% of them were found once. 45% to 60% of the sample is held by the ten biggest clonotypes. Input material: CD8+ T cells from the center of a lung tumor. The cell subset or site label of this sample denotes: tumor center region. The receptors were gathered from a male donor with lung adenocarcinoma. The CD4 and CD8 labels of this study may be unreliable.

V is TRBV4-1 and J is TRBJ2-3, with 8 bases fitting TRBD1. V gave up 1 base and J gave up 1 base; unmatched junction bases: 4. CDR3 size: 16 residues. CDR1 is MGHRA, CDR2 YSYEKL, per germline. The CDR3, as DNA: TGCGCCAGCAGCCAAGGCCCGGGACAGGGCACAGATACGCAGTATTTT. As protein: CASSQGPGQGTDTQYF.

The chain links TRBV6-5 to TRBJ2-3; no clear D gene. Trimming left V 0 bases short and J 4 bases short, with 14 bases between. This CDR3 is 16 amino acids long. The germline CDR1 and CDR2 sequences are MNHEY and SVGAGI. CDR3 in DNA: TGTGCCAGCAGTTACTCCCCTGCTTCCCCGCCAGATACGCAGTATTTT. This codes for CASSYSPASPPDTQYF.

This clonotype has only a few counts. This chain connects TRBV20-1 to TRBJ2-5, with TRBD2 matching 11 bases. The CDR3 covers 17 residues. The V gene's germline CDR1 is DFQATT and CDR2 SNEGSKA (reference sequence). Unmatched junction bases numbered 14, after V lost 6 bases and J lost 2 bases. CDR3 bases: TGCAGTGCCCAGAGGGCTAGCGGGAGGACTTATCAAGAGACCCAGTACTTC. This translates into CSAQRASGRTYQETQYF.

CDR3 sequence: CGGGHQETQYF. In DNA form, the CDR3 reads TGCGGGGGCGGTCACCAAGAGACCCAGTACTTC. This sequence joins TRBV10-2 and TRBJ2-5; the D gene is possibly TRBD1 (5 bases). The germline gives CDR1 WSHSY, CDR2 SAAADI. The CDR3 covers 11 residues.

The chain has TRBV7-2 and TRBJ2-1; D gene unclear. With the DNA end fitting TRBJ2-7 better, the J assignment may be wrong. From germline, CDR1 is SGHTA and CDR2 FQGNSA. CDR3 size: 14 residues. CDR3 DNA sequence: TGTGCCAGCAGCTTAGATGGTAGTAGCTACGAGCAGTACTTC. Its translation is CASSLDGSSYEQYF.

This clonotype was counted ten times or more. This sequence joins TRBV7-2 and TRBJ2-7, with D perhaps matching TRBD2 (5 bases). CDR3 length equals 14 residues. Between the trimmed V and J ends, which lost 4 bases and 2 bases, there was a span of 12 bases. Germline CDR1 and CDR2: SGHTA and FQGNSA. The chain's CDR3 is CASSSDYFTYEQYF. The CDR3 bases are TGTGCCAGCAGCTCCGACTATTTCACCTACGAGCAGTACTTC.

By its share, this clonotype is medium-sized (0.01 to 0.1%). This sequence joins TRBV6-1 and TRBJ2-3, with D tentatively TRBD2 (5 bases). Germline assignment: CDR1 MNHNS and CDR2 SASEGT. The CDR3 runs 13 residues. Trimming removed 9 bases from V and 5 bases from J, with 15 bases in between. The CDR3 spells CASYKEVVDTQYF. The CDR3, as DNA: TGTGCCAGTTATAAGGAGGTTGTAGATACGCAGTATTTT.

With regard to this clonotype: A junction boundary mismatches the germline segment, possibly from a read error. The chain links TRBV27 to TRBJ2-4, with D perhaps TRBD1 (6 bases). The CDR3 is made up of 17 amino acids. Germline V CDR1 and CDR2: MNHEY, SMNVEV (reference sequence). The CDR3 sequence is CASRARTAGRAKDIQYF. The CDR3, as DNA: TGTGCCAGCAGAGCCAGGACAGCTGGCCGGGCCAAAGACATTCAGTACTTC.

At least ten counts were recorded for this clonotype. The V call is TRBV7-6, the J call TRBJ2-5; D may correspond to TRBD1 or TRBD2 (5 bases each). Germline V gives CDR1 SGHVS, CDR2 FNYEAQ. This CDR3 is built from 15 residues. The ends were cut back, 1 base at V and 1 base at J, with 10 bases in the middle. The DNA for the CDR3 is TGTGCCAGCAGCTTAGTTGGGGACCCCCAAGAGACCCAGTACTTC. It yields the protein CASSLVGDPQETQYF. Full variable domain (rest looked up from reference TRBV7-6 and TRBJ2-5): GAGVSQSPRYKVTKRGQDVALRCDPISGHVSLYWYRQALGQGPEFLTYFNYEAQQDKSGLPNDRFSAERPEGSISTLTIQRTEQRDSAMYRCASSLVGDPQETQYFGPGTRLLVL.

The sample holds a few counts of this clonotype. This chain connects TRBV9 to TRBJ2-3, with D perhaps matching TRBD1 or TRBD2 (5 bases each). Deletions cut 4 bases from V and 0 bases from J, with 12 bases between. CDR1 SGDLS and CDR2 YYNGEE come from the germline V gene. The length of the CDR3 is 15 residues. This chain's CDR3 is CASSPIGGSTDTQYF. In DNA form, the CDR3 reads TGTGCCAGCAGCCCTATTGGGGGTAGCACAGATACGCAGTATTTT.

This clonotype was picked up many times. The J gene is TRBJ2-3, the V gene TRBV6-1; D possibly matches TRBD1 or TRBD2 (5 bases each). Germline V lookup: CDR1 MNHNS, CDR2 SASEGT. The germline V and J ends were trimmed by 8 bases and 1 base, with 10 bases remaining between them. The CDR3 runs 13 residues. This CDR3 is CASRRDGTDTQYF. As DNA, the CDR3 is TGTGCCAGCCGACGGGACGGCACAGATACGCAGTATTTT.

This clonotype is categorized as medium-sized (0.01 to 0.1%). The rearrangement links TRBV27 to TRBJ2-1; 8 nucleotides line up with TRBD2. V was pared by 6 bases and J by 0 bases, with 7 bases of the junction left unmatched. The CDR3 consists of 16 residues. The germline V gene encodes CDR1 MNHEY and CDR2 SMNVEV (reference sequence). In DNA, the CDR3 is TGTGCCAGCAGGCTTAGCGGGGCTAACTCCTACAATGAGCAGTTCTTC. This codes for CASRLSGANSYNEQFF.

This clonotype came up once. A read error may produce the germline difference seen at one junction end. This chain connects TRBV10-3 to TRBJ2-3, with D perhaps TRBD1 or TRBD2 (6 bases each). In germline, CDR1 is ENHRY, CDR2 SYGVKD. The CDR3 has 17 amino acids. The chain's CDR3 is CASRAGSGGGDKDTQYF. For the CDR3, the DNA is TGTGCCTCCAGGGCGGGATCCGGGGGCGGTGACAAAGATACGCAGTACTTT.

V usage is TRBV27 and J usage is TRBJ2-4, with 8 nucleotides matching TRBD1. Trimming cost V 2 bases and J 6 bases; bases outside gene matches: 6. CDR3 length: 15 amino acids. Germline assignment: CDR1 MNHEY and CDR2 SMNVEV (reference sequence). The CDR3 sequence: CASSLTRGLLNIQYF. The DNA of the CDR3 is TGTGCCAGCAGTTTAACCAGGGGGCTGCTAAACATTCAGTACTTC.

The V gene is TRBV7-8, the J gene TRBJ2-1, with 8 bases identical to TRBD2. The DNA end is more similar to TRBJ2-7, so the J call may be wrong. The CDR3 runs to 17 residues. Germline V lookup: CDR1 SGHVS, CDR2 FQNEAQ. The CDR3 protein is CASSLLVVGTRKSEQYF. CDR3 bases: TGTGCCAGCAGCCTCTTGGTGGTGGGGACTAGGAAGAGCGAGCAGTACTTC.

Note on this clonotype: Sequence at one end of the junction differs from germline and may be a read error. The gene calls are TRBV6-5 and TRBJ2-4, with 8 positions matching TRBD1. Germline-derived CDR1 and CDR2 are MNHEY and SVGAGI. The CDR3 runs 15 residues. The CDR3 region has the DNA TGTGGCCGCAGCTACAGGGGGAGAGCCACAGACATTCAGTATTTC. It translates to CGRSYRGRATDIQYF.

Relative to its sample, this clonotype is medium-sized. The CDR3 protein is CASSLSGLPFNEQFF. For the CDR3, the DNA is TGTGCCAGCAGTCTCTCGGGACTGCCATTCAATGAGCAGTTCTTC. The rearrangement uses TRBV12-3 or TRBV12-4 and TRBJ2-1, with a tentative D call TRBD2 (6 bases). Trimming removed 5 bases at V and 6 bases at J, with 17 bases between. The CDR3 runs to 15 residues.

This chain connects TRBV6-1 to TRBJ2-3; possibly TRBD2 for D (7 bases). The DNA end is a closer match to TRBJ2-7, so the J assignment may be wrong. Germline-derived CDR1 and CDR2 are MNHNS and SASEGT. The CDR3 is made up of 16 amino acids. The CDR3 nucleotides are TGTGCCAGCAGCGATGAGGGGGGGGGCCACACAAACACGCAGTACTTC. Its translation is CASSDEGGGHTNTQYF.

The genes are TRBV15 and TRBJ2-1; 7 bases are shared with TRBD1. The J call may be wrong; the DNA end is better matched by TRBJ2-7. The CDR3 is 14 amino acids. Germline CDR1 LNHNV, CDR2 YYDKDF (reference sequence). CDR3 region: CATSRVDRSGEQYF. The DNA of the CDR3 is TGTGCCACCAGCAGAGTGGACAGGTCTGGGGAGCAGTACTTC.